This T cell receptor beta chain was sequenced for a study of blood T cell repertoires in COVID-19. Whole-study context: Collection of acute and convalescent COVID-19 samples took place in the United States, Italy and Spain. Sample material is recorded as cDNA or gDNA derived from T cells, B-cell-depleted T cells, or PBMCs.

CDR1 and CDR2 (germline): MRHNA, SNTAGT. V shed 0 bases and J shed 8 bases, with 13 bases lying between them. The CDR3 has 14 amino acids. Authors' data handling: The authors estimated nucleated cell counts from reference gene primer amplification. The method was immunoSEQ multiplex PCR; TCRdb's version includes in-frame clones alone and lacks a portion of them. Clone size and the V and J calls come from that table; the DNA yielded D and trimming. This sample carries 200,000 to 300,000 clones, about 90% of them seen once, and the ten largest clones take 3.7%. This TCR derives from a woman aged 40 to 50 with acute or convalescent COVID-19. The sequencing sample was made of peripheral blood. The chain joins TRBV6-4 to TRBJ1-2; unclear D gene. The CDR3 DNA is TGTGCCAGCAGTGACTCGTCGCGGGCAAGAGGCTACACCTTC. Its translation: CASSDSSRARGYTF.